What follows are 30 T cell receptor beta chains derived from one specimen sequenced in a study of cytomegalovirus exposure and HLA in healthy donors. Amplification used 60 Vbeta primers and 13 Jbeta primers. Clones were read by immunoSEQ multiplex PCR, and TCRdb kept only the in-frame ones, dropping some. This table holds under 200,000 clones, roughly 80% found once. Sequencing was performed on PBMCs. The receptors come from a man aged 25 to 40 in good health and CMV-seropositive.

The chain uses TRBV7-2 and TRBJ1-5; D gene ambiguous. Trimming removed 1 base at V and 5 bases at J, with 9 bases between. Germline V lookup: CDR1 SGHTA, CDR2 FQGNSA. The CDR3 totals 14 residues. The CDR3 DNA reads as TGTGCCAGCAGCTTAGACAACAGTCATCAGCCCCAGCATTTT. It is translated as CASSLDNSHQPQHF.

For the CDR3, the DNA is TGTGCCAGCAGCTTCACAGGGGGCGGCTCCTACGAGCAGTACTTC. Translating gives CASSFTGGGSYEQYF. The chain combines TRBV7-9 with TRBJ2-7; 9 bases map to TRBD1. CDR3 length equals 15 residues. Germline V gene lookup returns CDR1 SEHNR and CDR2 FQNEAQ (reference sequence). The J segment lost 0 bases and the V segment lost 3 bases, leaving 3 bases of the junction unmatched.

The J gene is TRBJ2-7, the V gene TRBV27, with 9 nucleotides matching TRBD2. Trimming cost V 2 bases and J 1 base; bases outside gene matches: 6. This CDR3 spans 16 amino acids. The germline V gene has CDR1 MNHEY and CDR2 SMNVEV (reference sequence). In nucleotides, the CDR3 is TGTGCCAGCAGTTTACTCCATCTAGCGGGGTCCTACGAGCAGTACTTC. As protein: CASSLLHLAGSYEQYF.

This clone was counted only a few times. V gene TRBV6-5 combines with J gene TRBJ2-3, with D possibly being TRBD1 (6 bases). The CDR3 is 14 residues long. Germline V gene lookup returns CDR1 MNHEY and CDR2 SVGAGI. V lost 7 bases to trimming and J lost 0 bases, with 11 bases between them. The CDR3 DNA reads TGTGCCAGCATAGGACAGACAAGCACAGATACGCAGTATTTT. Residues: CASIGQTSTDTQYF.

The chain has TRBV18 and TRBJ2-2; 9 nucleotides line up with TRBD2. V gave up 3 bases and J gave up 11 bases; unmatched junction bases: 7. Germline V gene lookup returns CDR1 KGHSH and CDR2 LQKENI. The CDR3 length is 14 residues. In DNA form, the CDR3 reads TGTGCCAGCTCACCTCCCCGACTAGCGGTAGAGCTGTTTTTT. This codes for CASSPPRLAVELFF.

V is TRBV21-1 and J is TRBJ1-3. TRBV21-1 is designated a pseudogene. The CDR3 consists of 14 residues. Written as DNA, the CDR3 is TGTGCCAGCAGTCCGGGACTGCAAGGGTGCACCATATATTTT. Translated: CASSPGLQGCTIYF.

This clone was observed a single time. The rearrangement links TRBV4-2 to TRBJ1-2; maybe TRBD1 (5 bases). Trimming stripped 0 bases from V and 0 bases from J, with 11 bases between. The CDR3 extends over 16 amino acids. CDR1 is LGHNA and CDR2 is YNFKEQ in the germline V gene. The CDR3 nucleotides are TGTGCCAGCAGCCAAGATGGGGCGGCATCTAACTATGGCTACACCTTC. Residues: CASSQDGAASNYGYTF.

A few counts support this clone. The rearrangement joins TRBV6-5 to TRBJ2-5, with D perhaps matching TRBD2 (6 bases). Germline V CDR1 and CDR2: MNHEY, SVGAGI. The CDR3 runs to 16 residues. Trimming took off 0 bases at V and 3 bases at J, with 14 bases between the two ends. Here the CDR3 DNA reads TGTGCCAGCAGTTACTCGTCGGGACTCTTTGAAGAGACCCAGTACTTC. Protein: CASSYSSGLFEETQYF.

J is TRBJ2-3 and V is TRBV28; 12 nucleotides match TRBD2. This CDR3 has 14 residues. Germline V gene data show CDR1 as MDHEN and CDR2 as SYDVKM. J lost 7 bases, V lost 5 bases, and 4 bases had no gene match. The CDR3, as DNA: TGTGCCAGCAGTCGGACTAGCGGGAAACATACGCAGTATTTT. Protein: CASSRTSGKHTQYF.

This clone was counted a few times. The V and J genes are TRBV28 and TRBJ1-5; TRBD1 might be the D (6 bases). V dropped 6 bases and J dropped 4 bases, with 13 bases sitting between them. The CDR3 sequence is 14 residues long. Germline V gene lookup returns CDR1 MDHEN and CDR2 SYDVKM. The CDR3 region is CASRSGDRNQPQHF. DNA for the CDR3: TGTGCCAGCAGATCAGGGGATCGGAATCAGCCCCAGCATTTT.

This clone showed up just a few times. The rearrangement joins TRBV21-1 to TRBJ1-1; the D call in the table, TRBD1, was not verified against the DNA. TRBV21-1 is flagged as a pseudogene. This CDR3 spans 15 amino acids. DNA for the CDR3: TGTGCCAGCAGCAAAGAGAAACAGGGAAACACTGAAGCTTTCTTT. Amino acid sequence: CASSKEKQGNTEAFF.

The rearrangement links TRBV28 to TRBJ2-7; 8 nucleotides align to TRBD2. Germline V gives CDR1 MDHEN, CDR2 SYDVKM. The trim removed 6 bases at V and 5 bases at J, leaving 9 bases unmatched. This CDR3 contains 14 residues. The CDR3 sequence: CASRAGTRFHEQYF. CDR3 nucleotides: TGTGCCAGCAGAGCCGGGACTAGATTCCACGAGCAGTACTTC.

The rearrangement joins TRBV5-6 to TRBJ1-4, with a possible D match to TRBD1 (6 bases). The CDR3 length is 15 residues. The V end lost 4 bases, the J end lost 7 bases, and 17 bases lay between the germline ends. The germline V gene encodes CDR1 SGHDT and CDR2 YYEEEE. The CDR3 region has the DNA TGTGCCAGCAGCCCGGCGGGGGGCTGGACTGAAAAACTGTTTTTT. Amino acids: CASSPAGGWTEKLFF.

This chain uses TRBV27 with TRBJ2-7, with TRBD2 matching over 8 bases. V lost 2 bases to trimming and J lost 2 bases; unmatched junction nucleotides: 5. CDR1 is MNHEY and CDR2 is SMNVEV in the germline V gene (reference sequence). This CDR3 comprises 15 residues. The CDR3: CASSLRGGGTYEQYF. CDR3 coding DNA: TGTGCCAGCAGTTTACGGGGCGGGGGGACCTACGAGCAGTACTTC.

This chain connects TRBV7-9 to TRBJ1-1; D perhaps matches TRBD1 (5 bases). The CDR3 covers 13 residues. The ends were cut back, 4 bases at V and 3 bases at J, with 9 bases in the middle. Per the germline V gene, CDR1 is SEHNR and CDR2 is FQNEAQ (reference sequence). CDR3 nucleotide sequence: TGTGCCAGCAGCTGGGGGGGGTACACTGAAGCTTTCTTT. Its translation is CASSWGGYTEAFF.

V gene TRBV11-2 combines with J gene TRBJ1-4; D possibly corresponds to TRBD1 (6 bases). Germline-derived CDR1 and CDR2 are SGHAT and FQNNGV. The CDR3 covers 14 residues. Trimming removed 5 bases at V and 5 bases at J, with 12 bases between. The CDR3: CASSTSGENEKLFF. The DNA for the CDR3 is TGTGCCAGCAGCACCTCAGGGGAAAATGAAAAACTGTTTTTT.

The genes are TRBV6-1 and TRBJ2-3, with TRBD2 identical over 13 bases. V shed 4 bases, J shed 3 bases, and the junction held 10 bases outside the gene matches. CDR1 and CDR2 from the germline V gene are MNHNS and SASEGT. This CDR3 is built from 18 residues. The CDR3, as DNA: TGTGCCAGCAGTGCCCGACTAGCGGGGGGTATGTTTACAGATACGCAGTATTTT. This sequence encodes CASSARLAGGMFTDTQYF.

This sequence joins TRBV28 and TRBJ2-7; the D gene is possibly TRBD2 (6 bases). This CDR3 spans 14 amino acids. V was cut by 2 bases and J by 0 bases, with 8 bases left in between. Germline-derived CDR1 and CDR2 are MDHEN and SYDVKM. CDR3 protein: CASSLAGSSYEQYF. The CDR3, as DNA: TGTGCCAGCAGTTTAGCGGGGAGCTCCTACGAGCAGTACTTC.

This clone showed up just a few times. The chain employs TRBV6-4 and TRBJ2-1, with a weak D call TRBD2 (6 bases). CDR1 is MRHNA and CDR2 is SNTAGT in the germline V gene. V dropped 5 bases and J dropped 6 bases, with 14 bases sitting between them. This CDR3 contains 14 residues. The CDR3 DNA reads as TGTGCCAGCAGTTCCGGGACTTCGGCCAATGAGCAGTTCTTC. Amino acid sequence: CASSSGTSANEQFF.

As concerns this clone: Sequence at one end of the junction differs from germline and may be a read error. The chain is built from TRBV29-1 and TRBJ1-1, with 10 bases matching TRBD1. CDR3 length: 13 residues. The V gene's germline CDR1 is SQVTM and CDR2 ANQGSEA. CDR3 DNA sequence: TGCAGCTTCCTGGGACAGGGGACCACTGAAGCTTTCTTC. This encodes CSFLGQGTTEAFF.

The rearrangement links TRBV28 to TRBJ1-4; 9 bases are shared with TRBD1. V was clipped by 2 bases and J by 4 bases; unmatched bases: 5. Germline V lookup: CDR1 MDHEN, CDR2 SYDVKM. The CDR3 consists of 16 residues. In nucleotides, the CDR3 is TGTGCCAGCAGTTTACCAATGACAGGGGGTAATGAAAAACTGTTTTTT. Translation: CASSLPMTGGNEKLFF.

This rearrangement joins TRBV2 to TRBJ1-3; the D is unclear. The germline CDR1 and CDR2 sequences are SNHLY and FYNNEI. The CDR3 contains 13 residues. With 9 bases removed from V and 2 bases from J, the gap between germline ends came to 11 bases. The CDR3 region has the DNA TGTGCCAGTGATCAGAGGACTGGAAACACCATATATTTT. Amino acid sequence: CASDQRTGNTIYF.

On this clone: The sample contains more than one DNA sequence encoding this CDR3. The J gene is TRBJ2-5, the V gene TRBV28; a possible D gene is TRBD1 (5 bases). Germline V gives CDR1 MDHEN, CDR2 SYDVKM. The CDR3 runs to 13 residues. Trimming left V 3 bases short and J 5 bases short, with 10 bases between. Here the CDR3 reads CASSLGRQETQYF. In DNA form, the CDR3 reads TGTGCCAGCAGTTTGGGGCGACAGGAGACCCAGTACTTC.

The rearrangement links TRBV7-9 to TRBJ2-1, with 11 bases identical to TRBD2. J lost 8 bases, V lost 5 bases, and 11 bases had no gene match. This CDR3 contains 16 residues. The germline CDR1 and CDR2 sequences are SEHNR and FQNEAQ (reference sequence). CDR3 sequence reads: CASSLLTSGELHEQFF. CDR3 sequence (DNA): TGTGCCAGCAGCCTCCTGACTAGCGGGGAACTCCATGAGCAGTTCTTC.

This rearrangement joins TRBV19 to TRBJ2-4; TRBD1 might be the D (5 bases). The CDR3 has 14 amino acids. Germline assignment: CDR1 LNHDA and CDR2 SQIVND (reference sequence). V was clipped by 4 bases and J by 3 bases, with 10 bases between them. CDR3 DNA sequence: TGTGCCAGTAGTACAGGGCTTGGCAAAAACATTCAGTACTTC. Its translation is CASSTGLGKNIQYF.

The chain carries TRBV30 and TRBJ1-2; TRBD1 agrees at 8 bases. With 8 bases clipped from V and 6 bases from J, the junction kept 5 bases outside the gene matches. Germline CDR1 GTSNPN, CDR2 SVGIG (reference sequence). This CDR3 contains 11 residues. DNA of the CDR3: TGTGCCAAGAGGACAGGGCATGGCTACACCTTC. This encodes CAKRTGHGYTF.

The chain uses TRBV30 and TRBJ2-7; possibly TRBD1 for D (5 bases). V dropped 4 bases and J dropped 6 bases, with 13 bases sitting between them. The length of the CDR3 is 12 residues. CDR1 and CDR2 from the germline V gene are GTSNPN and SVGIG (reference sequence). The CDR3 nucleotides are TGTGCCTGGACTCCCCAGGGTCGCGAGCAGTACTTC. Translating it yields CAWTPQGREQYF. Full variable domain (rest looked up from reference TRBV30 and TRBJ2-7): SQTIHQWPATLVQPVGSPLSLECTVEGTSNPNLYWYRQAAGRGLQLLFYSVGIGQISSEVPQNLSASRPQDRQFILSSKKLLLSDSGFYLCAWTPQGREQYFGPGTRLTVT.

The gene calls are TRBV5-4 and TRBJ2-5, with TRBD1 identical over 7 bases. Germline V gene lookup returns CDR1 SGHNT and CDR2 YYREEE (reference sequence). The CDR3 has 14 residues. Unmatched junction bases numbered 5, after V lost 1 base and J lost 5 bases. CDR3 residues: CASSLKGAGETQYF. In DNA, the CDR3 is TGTGCCAGCAGCTTGAAGGGGGCGGGTGAGACCCAGTACTTC.

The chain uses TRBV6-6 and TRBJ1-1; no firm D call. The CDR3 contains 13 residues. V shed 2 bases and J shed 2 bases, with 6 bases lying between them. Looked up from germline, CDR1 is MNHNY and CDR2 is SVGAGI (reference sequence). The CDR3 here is CASSYPLNTEAFF. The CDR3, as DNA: TGTGCCAGCAGTTACCCACTTAACACTGAAGCTTTCTTT.

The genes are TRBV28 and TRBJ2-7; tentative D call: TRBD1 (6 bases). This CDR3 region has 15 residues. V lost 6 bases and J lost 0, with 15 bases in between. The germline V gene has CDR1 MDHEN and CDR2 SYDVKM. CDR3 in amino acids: CASRLRGFSSYEQYF. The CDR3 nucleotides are TGTGCCAGCAGACTAAGGGGGTTCAGCTCCTACGAGCAGTACTTC.